The 10 T cell receptor beta chains listed next were all sequenced from one sample in a study of blood T cell repertoires in COVID-19. Clones were read by immunoSEQ multiplex PCR, and TCRdb kept only the in-frame ones, dropping some. The sample includes around 300,000 clones, 89% of them seen just once. Input material: PBMCs or T cells enriched from blood (not recorded which). These receptors were taken from a woman in her 30s who had recovered from COVID-19.

This chain links TRBV7-2 with TRBJ1-6; 8 bases match TRBD1. Losses at the gene ends were 3 bases for V and 4 bases for J; bases not matched to a gene: 5. The CDR3 spans 16 residues. Per the germline V gene, CDR1 is SGHTA and CDR2 is FQGNSA. The CDR3 DNA reads TGTGCCAGCAGCTTCGCCGGGACAGGATATAATTCACCCCTCCACTTT. Amino acids: CASSFAGTGYNSPLHF. The variable domain in full, with the rest retrieved from reference TRBV7-2 and TRBJ1-6, is GAGVSQSPSNKVTEKGKDVELRCDPISGHTALYWYRQSLGQGLEFLIYFQGNSAPDKSGLPSDRFSAERTGGSVSTLTIQRTQQEDSAVYLCASSFAGTGYNSPLHFGNGTRLTVT.

The V gene is TRBV3-1 (or the pseudogene TRBV3-2), the J gene TRBJ2-2, with 12 nucleotides matching TRBD2. Per germline, CDR1 LGHDT and CDR2 YNNKEL (reference sequence). The V and J ends lost 3 bases and 0 bases, in that order; junction bases with no gene match: 5. This CDR3 has 18 residues. Here the CDR3 DNA reads TGTGCCAGCAGCCACCACGGACTAGCGGGAACGAACACCGGGGAGCTGTTTTTT. Its translation is CASSHHGLAGTNTGELFF.

The CDR3: CASSPTGGGLYEQFF. CDR3 bases: TGTGCCAGCAGCCCCACAGGGGGGGGTTTATATGAGCAGTTCTTC. The J gene is TRBJ2-1, the V gene TRBV7-2; maybe TRBD1 (8 bases). Germline V gene sequence: CDR1 SGHTA, CDR2 FQGNSA. This CDR3 is built from 15 residues. Trimming removed 5 bases from V and 8 bases from J, with 19 bases in between.

For the CDR3, the DNA is TGCGCCAGCAGCCAAGAGGGGTCTAGCGGGGCCTACGAGCAGTACTTC. Amino acids: CASSQEGSSGAYEQYF. This chain uses TRBV4-1 with TRBJ2-7; 9 bases fit TRBD2. Germline CDR1 reads MGHRA; CDR2 reads YSYEKL. The CDR3 covers 16 residues. V was pared by 0 bases and J by 2 bases, with 5 bases of the junction left unmatched.

This chain connects TRBV9 to TRBJ2-3; TRBD2 aligns across 7 bases. Germline V lookup: CDR1 SGDLS, CDR2 YYNGEE. This CDR3 region has 17 residues. V was pared by 0 bases and J by 5 bases, with 12 bases of the junction left unmatched. The CDR3 DNA reads TGTGCCAGCAGCGTAGATGGTGCGGGAGTGATTGTAGATACGCAGTATTTT. It specifies CASSVDGAGVIVDTQYF.

The chain carries TRBV6-1 and TRBJ2-7; TRBD1 matches at 8 bases. Germline V gene sequence: CDR1 MNHNS, CDR2 SASEGT. V trimming: 1 base; J trimming: 0 bases; junction bases outside the gene matches: 2. The CDR3 length is 15 residues. The CDR3 protein is CASSEGTGSSYEQYF. The CDR3 DNA reads TGTGCCAGCAGTGAAGGGACAGGGTCCTCCTACGAGCAGTACTTC.

The chain joins TRBV6-5 to TRBJ1-5, with 7 bases fitting TRBD1. The CDR3 is 14 amino acids. V shed 7 bases and J 2 bases; nucleotides not matched to a gene: 5. The V gene's germline CDR1 is MNHEY and CDR2 SVGAGI. The CDR3 DNA reads TGTGCCAGCAATCCGGGACAGCGCAATCAGCCCCAGCATTTT. It encodes CASNPGQRNQPQHF.

V gene TRBV10-3 combines with J gene TRBJ1-1; 7 bases line up with TRBD1. CDR1 and CDR2 (germline): ENHRY, SYGVKD. The junction had 1 base not matched to a gene; V was cut back by 3 bases and J by 3 bases. CDR3 size: 13 residues. The CDR3 reads CAISDRGDTEAFF. DNA of the CDR3: TGTGCCATCAGTGACAGGGGGGACACTGAAGCTTTCTTT.

J is TRBJ1-1 and V is TRBV10-3; 7 bases are a match to TRBD1. CDR3 length: 14 residues. Germline assignment: CDR1 ENHRY and CDR2 SYGVKD. Trimming cost V 7 bases and J 2 bases; bases outside gene matches: 7. The CDR3 region has the DNA TGTGCCATCACCTGGGACAGCCGAAACACTGAAGCTTTCTTT. Translated: CAITWDSRNTEAFF.

The V and J genes are TRBV5-8 and TRBJ2-7; D ambiguous. This CDR3 is 11 amino acids long. Trimming left V 3 bases short and J 11 bases short, with 12 bases between. Germline CDR1 and CDR2: SGHTS and YDEGEE. CDR3 sequence reads: CASSSIKREYF. The CDR3 DNA follows: TGTGCCAGCAGCTCGATAAAACGAGAGTACTTC.